The T cell receptor beta chain described here comes from a study of tumor-infiltrating lymphocytes in localized non-small cell lung cancer (dated by TCRdb to the early 2020s). Concerning the study at large: Patients whose samples were collected after neoadjuvant chemotherapy, as well as both smokers and never-smokers and several histologies, were included in the cohort. From each patient came resected tumor tissue plus uninvolved lung tissue from that same patient, and the uninvolved lung tissue was described as non-adjacent to the tumor. TCR sequencing was one of several integrated assays, alongside flow cytometry, multiplex immunofluorescence, RNA-seq, exome sequencing and proteomics, applied to the same patients. In total, the ICON cohort consisted of approximately 160 surgical patients with localized non-small cell lung cancer who had their tumors resected. For roughly 56 patients, immunoSEQ T-cell fraction was compared between paired tumor and uninvolved lung.

TCR sequencing with the immunoSEQ assay provided the T-cell fraction in tumor and uninvolved lung tissue. From the authors' description of their analysis: In the survival analysis, patients were divided into a high T-cell fraction group (upper tertile) and a low T-cell fraction group (lower two tertiles), and the two groups were compared using a log-rank test. A signed-rank test was used to test differences in T-cell fraction between paired tumor and uninvolved lung samples. Drawn from immuneACCESS, this table holds only the in-frame rearrangements with V and J called that TCRdb kept. Clones are partly lost; checked studies trace under half to an unresolved V gene and leave the rest unexplained. That table gives V, J and clone size, and the DNA gave D and trimming. The sample profile shows roughly 11,000 clones; around 83% of them were found once. Less than 10% of the sample lies in the top ten.

The investigation overall reported the following: Because assay coverage varied across patients depending on available tissue quantity, TCR sequencing was performed for only a subset of the cohort. The TCR-derived T-cell fraction showed no difference between the flow cytometry-defined immunotypes IM1 (good prognosis) and IM2 (poor prognosis). Because different pieces of the same tissue were used for different assays, technical variation could not be separated from intratumor heterogeneity. No association of tumor T-cell fraction from TCR sequencing with recurrence-free survival was found (p = 0.61). In line with immunofluorescence CD3 counts, TCRbeta sequencing supported higher T cell infiltration in tumors compared with uninvolved lung tissue.

Note on this clone: This clone's antigen is unknown. No base quality values were provided; no much bigger clone lies one nucleotide off.

Enrollment in ICON was initiated in early 2016, and the last patient was enrolled in late 2018. In a subcohort of around 72 patients, fresh tumor and matched uninvolved tissue were collected for in-depth immune analyses, with TCR sequencing among those analyses. No cell sorting was done, and TCR sequencing was instead run on DNA isolated from bulk tissue. Trimmed from V: 5 bases; trimmed from J: 0 bases; junction bases lacking a gene match: 7. Spanning cysteine to phenylalanine, the CDR3 consists of 16 amino acids. The CDR3 DNA has 48 bases and is translated from base 1. CDR1 and CDR2, per the germline V gene, are SGHVS and FNYEAQ.

Sequencing was carried out using lung tumor tissue. The chain links TRBV7-6 with TRBJ2-3; a stretch of 8 junction bases matches TRBD2. The clonotype originates from a human donor with non-small cell lung cancer. The CDR3 in this case is CASSELLAASTDTQYF. The DNA sequence is TGTGCCAGCAGCGAATTACTAGCGGCTAGCACAGATACGCAGTATTTT.